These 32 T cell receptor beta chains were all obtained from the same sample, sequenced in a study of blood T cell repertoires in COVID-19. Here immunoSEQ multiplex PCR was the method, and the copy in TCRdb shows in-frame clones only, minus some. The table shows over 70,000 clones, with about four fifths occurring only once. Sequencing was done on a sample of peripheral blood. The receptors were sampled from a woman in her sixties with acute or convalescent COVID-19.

CDR3 DNA sequence: TGTGCCAGCAGCCAAGACGGACTCCTCGAGCAGTACTTC. Amino acids: CASSQDGLLEQYF. The chain uses TRBV3-1 (or the pseudogene TRBV3-2) and TRBJ2-7; the D gene is possibly TRBD2 (5 bases). Trimming stripped 0 bases from V and 6 bases from J, with 9 bases between. This CDR3 contains 13 residues. Germline V lookup: CDR1 LGHDT, CDR2 YNNKEL (reference sequence).

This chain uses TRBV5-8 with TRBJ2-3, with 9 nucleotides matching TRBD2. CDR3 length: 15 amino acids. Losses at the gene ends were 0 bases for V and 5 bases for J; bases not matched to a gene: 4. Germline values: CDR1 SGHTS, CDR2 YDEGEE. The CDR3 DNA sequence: TGTGCCAGCAGCTTGGGTAGCGGGGGCGTAGATACGCAGTATTTT. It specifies CASSLGSGGVDTQYF. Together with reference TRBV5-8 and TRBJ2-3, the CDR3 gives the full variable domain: EAGVTQSPTHLIKTRGQQATLRCSPISGHTSVYWYQQALGLGLQFLLWYDEGEERNRGNFPPRFSGRQFPNYSSELNVNALELEDSALYLCASSLGSGGVDTQYFGPGTRLTVL.

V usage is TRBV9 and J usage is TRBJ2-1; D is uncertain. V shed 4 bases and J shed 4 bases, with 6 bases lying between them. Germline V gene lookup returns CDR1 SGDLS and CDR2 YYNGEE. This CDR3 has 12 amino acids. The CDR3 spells CASSQAYNEQFF. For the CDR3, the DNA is TGTGCCAGCAGCCAAGCTTACAATGAGCAGTTCTTC.

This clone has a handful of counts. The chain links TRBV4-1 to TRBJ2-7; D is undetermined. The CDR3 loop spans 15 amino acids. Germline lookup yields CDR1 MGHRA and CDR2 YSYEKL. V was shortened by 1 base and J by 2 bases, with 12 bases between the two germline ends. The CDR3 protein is CASSQALAVPYEQYF. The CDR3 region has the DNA TGCGCCAGCAGCCAAGCGTTGGCCGTTCCCTACGAGCAGTACTTC.

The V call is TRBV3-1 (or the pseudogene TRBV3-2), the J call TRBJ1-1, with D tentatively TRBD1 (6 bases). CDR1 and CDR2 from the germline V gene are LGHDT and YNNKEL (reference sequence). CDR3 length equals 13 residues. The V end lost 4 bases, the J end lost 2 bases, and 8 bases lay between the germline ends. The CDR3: CASSLQGNTEAFF. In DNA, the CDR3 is TGTGCCAGCAGCCTACAGGGTAACACTGAAGCTTTCTTT.

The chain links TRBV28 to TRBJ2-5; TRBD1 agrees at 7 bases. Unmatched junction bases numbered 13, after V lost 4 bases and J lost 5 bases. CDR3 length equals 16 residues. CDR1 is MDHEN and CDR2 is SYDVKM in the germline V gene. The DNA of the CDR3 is TGTGCCAGCAGTTCCCACACCTCTACAGGGGACGAGACCCAGTACTTC. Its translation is CASSSHTSTGDETQYF.

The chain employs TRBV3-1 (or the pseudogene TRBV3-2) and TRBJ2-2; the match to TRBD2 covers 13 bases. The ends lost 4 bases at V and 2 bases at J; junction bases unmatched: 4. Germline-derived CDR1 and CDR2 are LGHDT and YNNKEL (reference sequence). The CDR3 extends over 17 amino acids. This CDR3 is CASSRTSGGGNTGELFF. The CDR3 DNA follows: TGTGCCAGCAGCCGCACTAGCGGGGGGGGTAACACCGGGGAGCTGTTTTTT.

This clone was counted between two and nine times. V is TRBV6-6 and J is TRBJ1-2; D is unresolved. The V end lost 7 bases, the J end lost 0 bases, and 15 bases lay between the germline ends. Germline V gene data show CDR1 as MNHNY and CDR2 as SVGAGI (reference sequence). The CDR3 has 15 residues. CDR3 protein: CASTTGGHTNYGYTF. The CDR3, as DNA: TGTGCCAGCACCACGGGAGGGCACACTAACTATGGCTACACCTTC.

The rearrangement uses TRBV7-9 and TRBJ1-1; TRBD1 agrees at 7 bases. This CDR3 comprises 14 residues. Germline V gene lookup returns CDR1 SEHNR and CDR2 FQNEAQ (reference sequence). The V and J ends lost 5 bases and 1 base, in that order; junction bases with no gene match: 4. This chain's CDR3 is CASSVQGSNTEAFF. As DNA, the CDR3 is TGTGCCAGCAGCGTACAGGGGTCGAACACTGAAGCTTTCTTT. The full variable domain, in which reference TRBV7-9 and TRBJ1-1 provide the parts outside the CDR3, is DTGVSQNPRHKITKRGQNVTFRCDPISEHNRLYWYRQTLGQGPEFLTYFQNEAQLEKSRLLSDRFSAERPKGSFSTLEIQRTEQGDSAMYLCASSVQGSNTEAFFGQGTRLTVV.

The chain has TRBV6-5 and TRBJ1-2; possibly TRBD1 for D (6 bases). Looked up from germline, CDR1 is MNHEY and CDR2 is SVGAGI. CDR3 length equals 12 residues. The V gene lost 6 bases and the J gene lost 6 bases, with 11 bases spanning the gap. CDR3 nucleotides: TGTGCCAGCAGAACAACAGGGCATGGCTACACCTTC. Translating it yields CASRTTGHGYTF.

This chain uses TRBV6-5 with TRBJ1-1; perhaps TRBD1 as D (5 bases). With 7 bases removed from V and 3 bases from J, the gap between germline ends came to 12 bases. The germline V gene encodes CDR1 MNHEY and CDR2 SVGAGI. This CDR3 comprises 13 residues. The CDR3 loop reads CASIKRGHTEAFF. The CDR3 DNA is TGTGCCAGCATCAAAAGGGGTCACACTGAAGCTTTCTTT.

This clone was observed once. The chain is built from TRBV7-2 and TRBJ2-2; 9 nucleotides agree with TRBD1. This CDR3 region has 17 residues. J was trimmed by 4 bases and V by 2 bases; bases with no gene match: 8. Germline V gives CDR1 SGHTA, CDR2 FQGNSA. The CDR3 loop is CASSLRMMDRGTGELFF. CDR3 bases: TGTGCCAGCAGCTTACGGATGATGGACAGGGGCACCGGGGAGCTGTTTTTT.

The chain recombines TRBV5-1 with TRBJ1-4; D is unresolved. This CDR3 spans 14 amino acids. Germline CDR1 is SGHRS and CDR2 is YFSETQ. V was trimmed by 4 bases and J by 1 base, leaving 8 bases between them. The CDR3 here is CASSGSGTNEKLFF. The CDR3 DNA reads TGCGCCAGCAGCGGGTCGGGAACTAATGAAAAACTGTTTTTT.

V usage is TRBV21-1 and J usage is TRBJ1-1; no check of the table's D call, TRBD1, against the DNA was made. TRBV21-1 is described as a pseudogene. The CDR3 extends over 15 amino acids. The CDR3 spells CASSKGGHRDTEAFF. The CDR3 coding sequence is TGTGCCAGCAGCAAAGGCGGACACCGGGACACTGAAGCTTTCTTT.

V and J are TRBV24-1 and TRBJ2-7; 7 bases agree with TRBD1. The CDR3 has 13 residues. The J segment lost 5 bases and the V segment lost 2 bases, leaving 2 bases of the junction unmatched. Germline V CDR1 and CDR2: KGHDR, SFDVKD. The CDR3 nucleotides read TGTGCCACCAGTGATTACAGGGGTAACGAGCAGTACTTC. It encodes CATSDYRGNEQYF.

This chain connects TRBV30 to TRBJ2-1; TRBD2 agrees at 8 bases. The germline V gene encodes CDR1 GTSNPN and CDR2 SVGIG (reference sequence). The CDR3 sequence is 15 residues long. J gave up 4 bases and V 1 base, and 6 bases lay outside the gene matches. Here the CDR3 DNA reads TGTGCCTGGAGTGGGGCGGGAGGTTATTACAATGAGCAGTTCTTC. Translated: CAWSGAGGYYNEQFF.

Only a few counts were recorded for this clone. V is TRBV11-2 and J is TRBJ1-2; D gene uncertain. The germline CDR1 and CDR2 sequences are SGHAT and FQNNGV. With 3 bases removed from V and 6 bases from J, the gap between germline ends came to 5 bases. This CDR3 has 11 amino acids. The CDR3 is CASSFRDGYTF. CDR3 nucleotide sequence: TGTGCCAGCAGCTTCCGGGATGGCTACACCTTC.

The CDR3 bases are TGTGCCAGTAATGGACAAATGAACACTGAAGCTTTCTTT. It is translated as CASNGQMNTEAFF. The chain joins TRBV19 to TRBJ1-1, with a tentative D call TRBD1 (5 bases). The CDR3 spans 13 residues. From germline, CDR1 is LNHDA and CDR2 SQIVND (reference sequence). The V end was cut by 7 bases, the J end by 0 bases, with 9 bases between.

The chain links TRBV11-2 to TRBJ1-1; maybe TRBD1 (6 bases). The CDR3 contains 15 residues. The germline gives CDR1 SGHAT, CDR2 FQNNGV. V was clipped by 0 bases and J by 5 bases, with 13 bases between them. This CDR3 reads CASSLDPGGPTEAFF. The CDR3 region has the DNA TGTGCCAGCAGCTTAGATCCGGGGGGGCCTACTGAAGCTTTCTTT.

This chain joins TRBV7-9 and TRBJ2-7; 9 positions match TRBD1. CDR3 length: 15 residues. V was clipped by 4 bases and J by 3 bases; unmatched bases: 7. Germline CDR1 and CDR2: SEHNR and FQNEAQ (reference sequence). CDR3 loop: CASSSWRQGDYEQYF. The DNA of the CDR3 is TGTGCCAGCAGCTCCTGGAGACAGGGGGACTACGAGCAGTACTTC.

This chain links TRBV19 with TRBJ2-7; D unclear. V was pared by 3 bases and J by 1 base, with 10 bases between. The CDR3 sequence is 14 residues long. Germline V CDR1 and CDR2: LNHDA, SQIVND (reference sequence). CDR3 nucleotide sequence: TGTGCCAGTAGTATTGCCTGGCAGTCCTACGAGCAGTACTTC. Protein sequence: CASSIAWQSYEQYF.

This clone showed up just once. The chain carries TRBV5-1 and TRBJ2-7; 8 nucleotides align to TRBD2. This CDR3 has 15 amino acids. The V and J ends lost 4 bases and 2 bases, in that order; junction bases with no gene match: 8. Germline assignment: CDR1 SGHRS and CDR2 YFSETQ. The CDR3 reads CASSPGGRATYEQYF. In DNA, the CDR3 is TGCGCCAGCAGCCCGGGAGGGAGAGCAACCTACGAGCAGTACTTC. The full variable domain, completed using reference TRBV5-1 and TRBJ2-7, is KAGVTQTPRYLIKTRGQQVTLSCSPISGHRSVSWYQQTPGQGLQFLFEYFSETQRNKGNFPGRFSGRQFSNSRSEMNVSTLELGDSALYLCASSPGGRATYEQYFGPGTRLTVT.

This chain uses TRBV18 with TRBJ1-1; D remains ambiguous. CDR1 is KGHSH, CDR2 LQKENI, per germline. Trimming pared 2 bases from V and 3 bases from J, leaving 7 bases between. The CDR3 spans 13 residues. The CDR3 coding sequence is TGTGCCAGCTCACCAGAGCGGGACACTGAAGCTTTCTTT. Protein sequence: CASSPERDTEAFF.

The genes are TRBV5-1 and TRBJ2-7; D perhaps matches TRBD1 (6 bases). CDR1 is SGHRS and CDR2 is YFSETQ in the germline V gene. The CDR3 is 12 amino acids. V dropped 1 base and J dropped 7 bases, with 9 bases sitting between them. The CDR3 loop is CASSLSQGEQYF. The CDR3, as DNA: TGCGCCAGCAGCTTGTCCCAGGGGGAGCAGTACTTC. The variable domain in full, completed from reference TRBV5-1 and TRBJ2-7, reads KAGVTQTPRYLIKTRGQQVTLSCSPISGHRSVSWYQQTPGQGLQFLFEYFSETQRNKGNFPGRFSGRQFSNSRSEMNVSTLELGDSALYLCASSLSQGEQYFGPGTRLTVT.

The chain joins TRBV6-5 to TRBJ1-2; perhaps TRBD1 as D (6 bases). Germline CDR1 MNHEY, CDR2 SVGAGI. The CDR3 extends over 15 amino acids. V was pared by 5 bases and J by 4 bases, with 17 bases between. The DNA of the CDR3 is TGTGCCAGCAGTAACCGTGGGGACATGGGCTATGGCTACACCTTC. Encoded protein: CASSNRGDMGYGYTF.

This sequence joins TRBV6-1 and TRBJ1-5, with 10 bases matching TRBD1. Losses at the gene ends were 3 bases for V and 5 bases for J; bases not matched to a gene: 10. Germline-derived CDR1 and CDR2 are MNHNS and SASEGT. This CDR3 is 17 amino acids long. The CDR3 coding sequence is TGTGCCAGCAGTGACGGGACAGGGGTCTATGGGGATCAGCCCCAGCATTTT. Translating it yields CASSDGTGVYGDQPQHF.

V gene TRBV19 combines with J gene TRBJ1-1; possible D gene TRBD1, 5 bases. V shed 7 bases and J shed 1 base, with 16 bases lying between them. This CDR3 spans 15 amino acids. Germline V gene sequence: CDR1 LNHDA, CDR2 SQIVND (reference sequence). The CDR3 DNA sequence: TGTGCCAGTACCAAAACCCGCAGGGCGAACACTGAAGCTTTCTTT. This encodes CASTKTRRANTEAFF.

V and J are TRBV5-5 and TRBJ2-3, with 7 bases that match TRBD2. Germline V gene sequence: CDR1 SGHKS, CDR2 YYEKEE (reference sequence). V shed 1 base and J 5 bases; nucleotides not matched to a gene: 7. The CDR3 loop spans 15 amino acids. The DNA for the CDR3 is TGTGCCAGCAGCTTGACGGGGGGAATCATAGATACGCAGTATTTT. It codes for CASSLTGGIIDTQYF.

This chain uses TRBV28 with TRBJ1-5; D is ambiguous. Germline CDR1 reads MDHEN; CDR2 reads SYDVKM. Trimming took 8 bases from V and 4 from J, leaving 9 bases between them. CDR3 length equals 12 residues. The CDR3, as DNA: TGTGCCAGCGGTGAGTTAAATCAGCCCCAGCATTTT. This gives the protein CASGELNQPQHF.

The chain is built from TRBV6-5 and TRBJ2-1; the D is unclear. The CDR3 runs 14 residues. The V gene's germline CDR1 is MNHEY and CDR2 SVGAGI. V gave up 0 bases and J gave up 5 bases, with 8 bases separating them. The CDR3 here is CASSYSVKHNEQFF. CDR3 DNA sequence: TGTGCCAGCAGTTACTCGGTCAAGCACAATGAGCAGTTCTTC.

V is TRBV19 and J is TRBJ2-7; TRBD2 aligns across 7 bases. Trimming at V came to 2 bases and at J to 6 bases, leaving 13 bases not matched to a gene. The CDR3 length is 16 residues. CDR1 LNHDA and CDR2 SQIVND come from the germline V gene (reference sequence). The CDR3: CASSISSTSQLREQYF. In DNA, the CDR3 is TGTGCCAGTAGTATAAGTTCGACTAGCCAACTTCGCGAGCAGTACTTC.

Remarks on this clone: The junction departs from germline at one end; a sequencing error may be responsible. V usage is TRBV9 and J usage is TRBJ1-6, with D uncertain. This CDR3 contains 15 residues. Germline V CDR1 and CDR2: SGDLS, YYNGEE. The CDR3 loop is CASSVLVDANSLLHF. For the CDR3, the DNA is TGTGCCAGCAGCGTATTGGTCGATGCCAATTCACTCCTCCACTTT.